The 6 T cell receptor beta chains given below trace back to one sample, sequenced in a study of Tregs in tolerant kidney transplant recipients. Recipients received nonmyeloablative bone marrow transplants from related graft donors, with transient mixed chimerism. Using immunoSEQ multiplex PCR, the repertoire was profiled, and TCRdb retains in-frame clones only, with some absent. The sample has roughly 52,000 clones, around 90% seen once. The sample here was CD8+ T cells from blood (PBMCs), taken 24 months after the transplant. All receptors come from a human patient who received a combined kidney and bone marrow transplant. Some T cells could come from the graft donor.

CDR3 nucleotides: TGTGCCAGCACCTCCCGGAGCCTAATCACAGATACGCAGTATTTT. It is translated as CASTSRSLITDTQYF. The V gene is TRBV28, the J gene TRBJ2-3; D call uncertain. The CDR3 is 15 residues long. Germline V gene sequence: CDR1 MDHEN, CDR2 SYDVKM. Trimming removed 7 bases from V and 2 bases from J, with 16 bases in between.

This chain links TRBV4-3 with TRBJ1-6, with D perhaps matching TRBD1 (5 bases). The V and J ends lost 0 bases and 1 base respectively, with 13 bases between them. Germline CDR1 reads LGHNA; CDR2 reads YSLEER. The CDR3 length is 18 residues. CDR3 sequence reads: CASSQDHDSWSYNSPLHF. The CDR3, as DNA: TGCGCCAGCAGCCAAGACCATGACAGTTGGTCCTATAATTCACCCCTCCACTTT.

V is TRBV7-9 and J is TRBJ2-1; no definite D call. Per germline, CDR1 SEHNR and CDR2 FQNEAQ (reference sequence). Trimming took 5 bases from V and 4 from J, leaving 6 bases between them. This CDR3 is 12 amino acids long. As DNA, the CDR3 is TGTGCCAGCAGCCGAGAGTACAATGAGCAGTTCTTC. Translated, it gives CASSREYNEQFF.

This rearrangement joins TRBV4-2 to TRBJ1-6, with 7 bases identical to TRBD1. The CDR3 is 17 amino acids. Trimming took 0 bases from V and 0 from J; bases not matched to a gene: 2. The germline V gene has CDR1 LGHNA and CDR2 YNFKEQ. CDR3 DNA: TGTGCCAGCAGCCAAGAGACAGGGAGCTCCTATAATTCACCCCTCCACTTT. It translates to CASSQETGSSYNSPLHF.

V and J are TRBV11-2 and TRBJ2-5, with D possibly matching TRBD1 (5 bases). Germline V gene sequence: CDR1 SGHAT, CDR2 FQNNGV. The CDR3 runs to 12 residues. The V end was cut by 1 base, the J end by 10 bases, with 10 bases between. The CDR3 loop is CASSLGIRGQYF. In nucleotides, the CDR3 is TGTGCCAGCAGCTTAGGTATAAGGGGCCAGTACTTC.

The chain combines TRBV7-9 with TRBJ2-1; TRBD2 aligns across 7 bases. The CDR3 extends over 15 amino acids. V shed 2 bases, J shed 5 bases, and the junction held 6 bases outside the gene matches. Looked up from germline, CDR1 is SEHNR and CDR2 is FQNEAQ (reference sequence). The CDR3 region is CASSLWLAEDNEQFF. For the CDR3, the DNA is TGTGCCAGCAGCTTATGGCTAGCGGAGGACAATGAGCAGTTCTTC.